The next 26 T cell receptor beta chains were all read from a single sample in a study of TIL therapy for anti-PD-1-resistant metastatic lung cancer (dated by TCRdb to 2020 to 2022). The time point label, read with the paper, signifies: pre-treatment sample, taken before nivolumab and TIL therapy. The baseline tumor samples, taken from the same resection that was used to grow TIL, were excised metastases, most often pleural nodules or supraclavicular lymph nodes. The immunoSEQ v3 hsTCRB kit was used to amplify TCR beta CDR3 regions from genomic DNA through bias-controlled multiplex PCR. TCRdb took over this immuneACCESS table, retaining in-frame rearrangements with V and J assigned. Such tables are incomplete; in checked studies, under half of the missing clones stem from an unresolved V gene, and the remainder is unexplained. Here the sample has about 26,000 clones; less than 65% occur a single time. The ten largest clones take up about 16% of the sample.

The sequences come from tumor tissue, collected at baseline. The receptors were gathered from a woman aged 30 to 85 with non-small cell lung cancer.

The DNA for the CDR3 is TGTGCCAGCAGCTCGACTTTGGGGGTCCCCGGGGAGCTGTTTTTT. Protein product: CASSSTLGVPGELFF. The gene calls are TRBV7-6 and TRBJ2-2; D is perhaps TRBD1 or TRBD2 (5 bases each). Trimming cost V 4 bases and J 6 bases, with 15 bases left between them. The germline V gene encodes CDR1 SGHVS and CDR2 FNYEAQ. There are 15 residues in the CDR3.

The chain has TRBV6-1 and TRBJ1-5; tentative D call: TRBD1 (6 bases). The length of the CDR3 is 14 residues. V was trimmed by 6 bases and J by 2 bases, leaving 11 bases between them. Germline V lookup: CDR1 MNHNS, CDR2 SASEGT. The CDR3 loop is CASRQGGGNQPQHF. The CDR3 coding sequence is TGTGCCAGCAGACAGGGAGGGGGCAATCAGCCCCAGCATTTT.

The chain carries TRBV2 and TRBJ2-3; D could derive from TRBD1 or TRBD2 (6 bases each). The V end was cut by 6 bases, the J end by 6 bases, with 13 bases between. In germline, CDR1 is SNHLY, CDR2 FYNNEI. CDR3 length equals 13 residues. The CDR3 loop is CASRTGGGDTQYF. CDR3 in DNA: TGTGCCAGCAGAACCGGAGGGGGGGATACGCAGTATTTT.

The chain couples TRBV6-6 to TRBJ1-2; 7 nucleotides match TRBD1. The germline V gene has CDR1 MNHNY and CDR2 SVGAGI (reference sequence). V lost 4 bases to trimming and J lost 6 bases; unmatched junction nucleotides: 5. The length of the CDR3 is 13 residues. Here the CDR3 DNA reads TGTGCCAGCAGTTCCCGACAGGGAAATGGCTACACCTTC. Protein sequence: CASSSRQGNGYTF.

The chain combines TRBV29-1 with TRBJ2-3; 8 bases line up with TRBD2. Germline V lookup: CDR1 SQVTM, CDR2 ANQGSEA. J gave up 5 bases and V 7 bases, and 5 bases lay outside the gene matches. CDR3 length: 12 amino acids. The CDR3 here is CSGAGVGDTQYF. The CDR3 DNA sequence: TGCAGCGGAGCGGGAGTAGGAGATACGCAGTATTTT.

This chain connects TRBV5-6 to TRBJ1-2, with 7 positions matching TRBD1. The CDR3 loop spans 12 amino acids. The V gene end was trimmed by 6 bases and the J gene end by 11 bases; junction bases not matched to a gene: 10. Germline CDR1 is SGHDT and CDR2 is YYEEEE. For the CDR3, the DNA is TGTGCCAGCACCACAGGGGCCTCCCTATACACCTTC. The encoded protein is CASTTGASLYTF.

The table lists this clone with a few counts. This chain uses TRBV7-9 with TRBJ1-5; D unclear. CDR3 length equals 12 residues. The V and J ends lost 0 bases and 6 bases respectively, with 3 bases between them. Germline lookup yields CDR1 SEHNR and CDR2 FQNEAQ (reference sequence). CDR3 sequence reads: CASSLAGQPQHF. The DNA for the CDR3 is TGTGCCAGCAGCTTAGCAGGTCAGCCCCAGCATTTT.

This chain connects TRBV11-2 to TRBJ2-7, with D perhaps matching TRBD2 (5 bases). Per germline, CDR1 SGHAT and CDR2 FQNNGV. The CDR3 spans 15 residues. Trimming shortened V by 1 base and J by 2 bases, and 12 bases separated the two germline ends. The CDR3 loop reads CASSLASPEAYEQYF. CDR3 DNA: TGTGCCAGCAGCTTAGCTAGCCCCGAGGCCTACGAGCAGTACTTC.

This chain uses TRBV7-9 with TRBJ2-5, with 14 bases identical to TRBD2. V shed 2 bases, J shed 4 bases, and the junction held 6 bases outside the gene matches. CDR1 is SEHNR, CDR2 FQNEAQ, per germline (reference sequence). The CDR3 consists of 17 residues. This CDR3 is CASSLKGLAGAGETQYF. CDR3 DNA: TGTGCCAGCAGCTTAAAGGGACTAGCGGGAGCGGGAGAGACCCAGTACTTC. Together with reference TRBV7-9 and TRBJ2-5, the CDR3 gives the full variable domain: DTGVSQNPRHKITKRGQNVTFRCDPISEHNRLYWYRQTLGQGPEFLTYFQNEAQLEKSRLLSDRFSAERPKGSFSTLEIQRTEQGDSAMYLCASSLKGLAGAGETQYFGPGTRLLVL.

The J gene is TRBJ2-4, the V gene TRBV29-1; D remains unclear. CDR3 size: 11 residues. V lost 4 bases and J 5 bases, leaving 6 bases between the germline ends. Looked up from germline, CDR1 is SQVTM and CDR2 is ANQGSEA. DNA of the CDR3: TGCAGCGTTGGAAGGGAAAACATTCAGTACTTC. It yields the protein CSVGRENIQYF. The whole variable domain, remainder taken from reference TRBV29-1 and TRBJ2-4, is SAVISQKPSRDICQRGTSLTIQCQVDSQVTMMFWYRQQPGQSLTLIATANQGSEATYESGFVIDKFPISRPNLTFSTLTVSNMSPEDSSIYLCSVGRENIQYFGAGTRLSVL.

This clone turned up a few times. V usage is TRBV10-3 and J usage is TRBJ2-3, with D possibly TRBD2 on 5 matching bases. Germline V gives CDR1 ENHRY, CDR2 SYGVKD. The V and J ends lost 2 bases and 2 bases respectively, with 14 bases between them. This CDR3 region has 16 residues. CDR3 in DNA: TGTGCCATCAGTGAGGATTCGAGGGCCATCACAGATACGCAGTATTTT. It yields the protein CAISEDSRAITDTQYF.

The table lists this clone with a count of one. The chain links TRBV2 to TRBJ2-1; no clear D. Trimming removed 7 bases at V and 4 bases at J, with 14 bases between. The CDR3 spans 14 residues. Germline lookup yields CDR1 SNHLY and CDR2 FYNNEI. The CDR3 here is CASTAIRVYNEQFF. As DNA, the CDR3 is TGTGCCAGCACCGCGATTCGAGTTTACAATGAGCAGTTCTTC.

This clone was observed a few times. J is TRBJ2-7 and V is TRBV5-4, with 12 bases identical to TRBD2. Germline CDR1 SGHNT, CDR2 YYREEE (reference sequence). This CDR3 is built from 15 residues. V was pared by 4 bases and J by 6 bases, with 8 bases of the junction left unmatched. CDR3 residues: CASSPSGRARGEQYF. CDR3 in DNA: TGTGCCAGCAGCCCTAGCGGGAGGGCGAGAGGCGAGCAGTACTTC.

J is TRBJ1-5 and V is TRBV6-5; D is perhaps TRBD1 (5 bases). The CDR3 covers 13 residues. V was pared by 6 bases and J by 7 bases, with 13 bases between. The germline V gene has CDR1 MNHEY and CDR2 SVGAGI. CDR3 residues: CASSSGMGQPQHF. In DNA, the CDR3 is TGTGCCAGCAGCTCAGGGATGGGGCAGCCCCAGCATTTT.

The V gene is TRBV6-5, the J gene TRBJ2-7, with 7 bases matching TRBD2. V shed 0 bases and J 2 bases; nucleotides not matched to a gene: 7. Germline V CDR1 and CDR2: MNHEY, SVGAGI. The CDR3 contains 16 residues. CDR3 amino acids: CASSYSNPGGTYEQYF. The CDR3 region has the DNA TGTGCCAGCAGTTACTCGAATCCCGGGGGGACCTACGAGCAGTACTTC.

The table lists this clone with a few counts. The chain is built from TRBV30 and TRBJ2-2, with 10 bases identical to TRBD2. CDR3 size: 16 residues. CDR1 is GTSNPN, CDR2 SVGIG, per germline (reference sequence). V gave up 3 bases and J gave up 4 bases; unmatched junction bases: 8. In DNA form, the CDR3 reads TGTGCCTGGAGCCGTCTAGCGGGAGTAGGCACCGGGGAGCTGTTTTTT. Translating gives CAWSRLAGVGTGELFF.

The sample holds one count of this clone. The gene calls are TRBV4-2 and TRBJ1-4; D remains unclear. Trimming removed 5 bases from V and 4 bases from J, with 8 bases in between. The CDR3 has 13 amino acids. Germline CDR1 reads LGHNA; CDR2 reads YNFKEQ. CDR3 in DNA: TGTGCCAGCAGCGCACGGGTTAATGAAAAACTGTTTTTT. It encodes CASSARVNEKLFF.

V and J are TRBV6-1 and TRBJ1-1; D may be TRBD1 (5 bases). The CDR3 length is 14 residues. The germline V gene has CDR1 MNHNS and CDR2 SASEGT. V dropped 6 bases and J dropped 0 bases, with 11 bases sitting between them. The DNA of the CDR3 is TGTGCCAGCAGCAGGGTTGGGATGAACACTGAAGCTTTCTTT. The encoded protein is CASSRVGMNTEAFF.

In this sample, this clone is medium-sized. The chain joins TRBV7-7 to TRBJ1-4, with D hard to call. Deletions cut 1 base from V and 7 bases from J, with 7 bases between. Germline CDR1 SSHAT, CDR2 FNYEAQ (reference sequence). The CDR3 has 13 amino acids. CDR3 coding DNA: TGTGCCAGCAGCTTAGGTCCCACTGAAAAACTGTTTTTT. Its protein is CASSLGPTEKLFF. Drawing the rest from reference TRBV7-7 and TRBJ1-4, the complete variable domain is GAGVSQSPRYKVTKRGQDVTLRCDPISSHATLYWYQQALGQGPEFLTYFNYEAQPDKSGLPSDRFSAERPEGSISTLTIQRTEQRDSAMYRCASSLGPTEKLFFGSGTQLSVL.

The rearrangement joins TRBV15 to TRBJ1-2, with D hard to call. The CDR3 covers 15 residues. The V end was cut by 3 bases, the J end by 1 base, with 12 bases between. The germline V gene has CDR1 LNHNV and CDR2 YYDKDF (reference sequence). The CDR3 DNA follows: TGTGCCACCAGCAGGCCGGGCTCTCTTAACTATGGCTACACCTTC. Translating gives CATSRPGSLNYGYTF.

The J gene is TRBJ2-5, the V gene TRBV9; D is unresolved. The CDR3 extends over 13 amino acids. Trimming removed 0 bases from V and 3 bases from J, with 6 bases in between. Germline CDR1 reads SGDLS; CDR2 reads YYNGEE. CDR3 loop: CASSVGSEETQYF. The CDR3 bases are TGTGCCAGCAGCGTAGGTAGTGAAGAGACCCAGTACTTC.

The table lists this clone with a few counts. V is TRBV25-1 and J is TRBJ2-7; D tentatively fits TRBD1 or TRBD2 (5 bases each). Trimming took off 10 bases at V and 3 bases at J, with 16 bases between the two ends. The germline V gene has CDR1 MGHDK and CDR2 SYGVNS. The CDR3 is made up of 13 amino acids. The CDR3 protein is CATGTLGNYEQYF. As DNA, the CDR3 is TGTGCCACCGGGACCTTGGGGAACTACGAGCAGTACTTC.

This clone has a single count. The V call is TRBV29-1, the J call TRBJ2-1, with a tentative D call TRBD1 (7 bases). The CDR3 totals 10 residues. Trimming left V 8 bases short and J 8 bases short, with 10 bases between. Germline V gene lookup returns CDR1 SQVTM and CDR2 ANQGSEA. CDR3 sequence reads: CSQGGDEQFF. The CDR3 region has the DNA TGCAGCCAGGGGGGTGATGAGCAGTTCTTC.

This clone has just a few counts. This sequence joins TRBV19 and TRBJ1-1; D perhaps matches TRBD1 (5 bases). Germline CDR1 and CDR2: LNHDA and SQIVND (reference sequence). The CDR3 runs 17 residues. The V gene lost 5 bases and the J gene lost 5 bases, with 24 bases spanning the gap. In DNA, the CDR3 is TGTGCCAGTAGTTTTATGCCTAATCAGGGTAGCGGGACTGAAGCTTTCTTT. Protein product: CASSFMPNQGSGTEAFF. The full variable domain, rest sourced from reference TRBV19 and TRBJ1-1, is DGGITQSPKYLFRKEGQNVTLSCEQNLNHDAMYWYRQDPGQGLRLIYYSQIVNDFQKGDIAEGYSVSREKKESFPLTVTSAQKNPTAFYLCASSFMPNQGSGTEAFFGQGTRLTVV.

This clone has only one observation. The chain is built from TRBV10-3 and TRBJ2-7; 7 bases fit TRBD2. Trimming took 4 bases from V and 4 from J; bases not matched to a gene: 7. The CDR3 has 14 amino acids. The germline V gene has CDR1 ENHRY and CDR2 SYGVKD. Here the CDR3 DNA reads TGTGCCATCAGTGGGACTAGGGTAGGTTACGAGCAGTACTTC. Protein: CAISGTRVGYEQYF.

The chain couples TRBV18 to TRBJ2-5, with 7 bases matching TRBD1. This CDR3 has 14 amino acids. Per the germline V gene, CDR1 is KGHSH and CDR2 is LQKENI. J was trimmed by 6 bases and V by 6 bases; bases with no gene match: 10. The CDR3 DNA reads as TGTGCCAGCTCCTCCCAATCACAGGGGAAGACCCAGTACTTC. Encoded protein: CASSSQSQGKTQYF.